This T cell receptor beta chain stems from a study of cytomegalovirus exposure and HLA in healthy donors (dated 2017 in TCRdb). In terms of the full investigation: According to an earlier analysis of 550 to 700 of the donors, 200 million or so T cells yielded 117 million unique TCR beta sequences and approximately 300 Gb of sequence data. An early release covering just under 650 HLA-typed donors comprised about 310 gigabases of sequencing data and approximately 80 million unique TCR sequences. The genetic ancestry cluster associated with self-reported Caucasian donors included 65% to 90% of the 300 to 400 genotyped donors. The study was designed to test whether signatures of past pathogen exposure could be identified by cataloging public T cell receptors. The study used immunosequencing to profile the T cell repertoires of some 600 subjects and linked those repertoires to cytomegalovirus serostatus. Along with the roughly 670-subject first cohort, a separate validation cohort of some 130 different subjects was used. To predict cytomegalovirus infection status, the study brought together high-throughput TCR immunosequencing, statistical association of individual TCRs with disease status, and machine learning. A later analysis re-analyzed previously published TCR beta repertoires from roughly 630 donors and added high-resolution HLA genotyping to study TCR occurrence patterns. Rather than drawing on any new phenotypic data, the later analysis identified candidate immune exposures from TCR beta sequences and the way those sequences occurred across donors. An earlier analysis of several hundred of the donors applied high-throughput TCR beta sequencing to assess whether each TCR beta V gene segment acted as functional or pseudogenic. Donor age, sex, ethnicity and CMV serostatus were compiled alongside the repertoire data. A later genetic analysis took genome-wide SNP genotypes for 398 of the 666 donors and used that subset as a discovery cohort. All discovery cohort repertoires had been generated on a single sequencing platform. Class I and class II HLA loci were covered by the typing at four-digit resolution. The number of donors typed differed by locus, with 629-630 for A, B, C, DRB1 and DQB1, around 500 for DQA1, 600 to 610 for DPA1, and about 450 for DPB1. Because of strong linkage in the cohort, roughly five DR-DQ haplotypes were treated as single units for association and clustering. Among 398 genotyped donors of the cohort, an average of about 240,000 unique TCR beta nucleotide sequences were sequenced per donor, roughly 20% of them non-productive. General findings and caveats noted by the study authors: Because the 87-base-pair reads could not distinguish some IMGT-functional V segments, including TRBV6-2 and TRBV6-3, those segments were excluded. Presence/absence analyses assumed roughly uniform sequencing depth across donors, an assumption that may not hold. In vitro tests confirmed that a few of the cytomegalovirus-associated TCR beta chains recognize cytomegalovirus antigens. Correlated functional status among segregating V segments might be attributable to linkage disequilibrium, but an unknown experimental factor could not be ruled out. A total of fewer than 200 TCR beta chains were listed by the study as associated with cytomegalovirus. The cohort was sequenced for TCR beta chains only, and without alpha or paired-chain data the features that could be detected were limited. Because HLA typing was missing for some donors at each locus, association tests included only the typed subset. According to the authors, the approach could potentially be generalized to other disease states and immunological phenotypes. Specific HLA alleles were associated with 15,000 to 20,000 TCR beta sequences at a false discovery rate of 0.05 in a later analysis. Compared with equally common non-associated chains, HLA-associated TCR beta chains in a later analysis were more clonally expanded and had lower generation probabilities. According to a later genetic analysis, donors in an Asian-associated ancestry cluster had fewer N-insertions in productive TCRs than the approximately 670-donor mean. In a later analysis, several top co-occurrence clusters were reported to appear linked to parvovirus B19, influenza, CMV and Epstein-Barr virus. In both the original and validation cohorts, the classifier was reported to diagnose cytomegalovirus status with high specificity and sensitivity. The earlier analysis of around 600 of the donors excluded approximately 17 rarely observed V segments, including chromosome 9 orphons, because counts were too low. According to a later analysis, most CMV-associated TCR beta chains appeared to be HLA-restricted, and the HLA associations seemed to be driven largely by CMV exposure. A cluster of highly shared sequence variants was judged likely to represent a technical artifact of the sequencing pipeline. Immune exposure information for the cohort was limited to CMV serostatus. When HLA alleles, especially DR and DQ, strongly co-occurred, attributing TCR associations to individual alleles was difficult. Most TCR sequences were seen in very few donors, while some public TCRs were found in many individuals. A further reported finding was that TCR beta sequences accurately predicted the HLA-A and HLA-B alleles for most subjects in the first cohort. In a later genetic analysis, a missense DCLRE1C variant was associated with V-gene and J-gene trimming of TCR beta chains, and the association was replicated in an independent cohort. A later analysis found that TCR association rates varied across HLA loci, with DRB1 alleles showing the most associated TCRs and HLA-C alleles the fewest. An earlier analysis of some 590 of the donors showed that most TCR beta V segments appeared in productive rearrangements either about 87% or about 30% of the time, which broadly matched IMGT annotations.

The cohort comprised more than 550 healthy bone marrow donors. All cohort members were sampled while nominally healthy, although unrecorded immune exposures were likely present. The donor was CMV seronegative and was included in the group of about 350 seronegative cohort members. Each donor provided a peripheral blood sample, and peripheral blood mononuclear cells were used for TCR beta sequencing. Genomic DNA extraction from the blood cell samples was performed with the Qiagen DNeasy Blood Extraction Kit. The V and J ends are trimmed by 0 bases and 2 bases, leaving 12 bases between them. Including cysteine and phenylalanine, the CDR3 has 15 amino acids. The sequence is cut down to CDR3 DNA, 45 bases in frame from base 1. Taken from the germline V gene, the CDR1 and CDR2 loops are SGDLS and YYNGEE. Libraries were constructed by the immunoSEQ multiplex PCR assay. For the multiplex PCR, a mixture combining 60 forward primers for TCR Vbeta segments and 13 reverse primers for TCR Jbeta segments was used. Amplification of the CDR3 region of rearranged TCR beta genes was performed with a multiplex PCR assay on genomic DNA. The amplified TCR beta libraries were sequenced on the Illumina HiSeq System as 87-base-pair reads. Per the authors' processing: Across the 600 to 700 repertoires, a later analysis counted approximately 83 million unique TCR beta chains, roughly 11 million of which were shared by at least two donors. To remove PCR and sequencing errors, raw reads were error-corrected and collapsed into unique sequences using a nearest-neighbor algorithm that merged closely related sequences. CDR3 sequences were aligned to IMGT reference sequences to assign V, D and J gene segments. For a sequence to be retained, a match of at least six nucleotides was required to both a V gene segment and a J gene segment. Rearrangements were classified as productive when the CDR3 lacked stop codons and remained in frame with V and J, and all other rearrangements were classified as non-productive. Following IMGT convention, CDR3 was defined as the stretch from the second conserved V-encoded cysteine to the conserved J-encoded phenylalanine. Sequences without an unambiguous match to a single V gene segment were excluded from the earlier analysis of approximately 600 of the donors. An earlier analysis of 450 to 650 of the donors called V segments functional above 56.7% productive rearrangements and segregating when the between-donor standard deviation exceeded 5%. A statistical classification framework was developed to diagnose cytomegalovirus status using the catalog of TCR beta chain sequences. In a later analysis, V and J genes were assigned by comparing TCR nucleotide sequences against IMGT/GENE-DB human TR gene sequences. A later analysis assigned CDR3 sequences and most-parsimonious VDJ recombination scenarios with the TCRdist pipeline. In a later analysis, each TCR beta chain was defined by its CDR3 amino acid sequence together with its V-gene family, and reads without a unique V-gene family were excluded. A later analysis removed nearly 600 highly shared, low-generation-probability nucleotide sequences to deal with suspected cross-contamination and a sequencing artifact. For each public chain, a later analysis derived a clonal expansion index from normalized ranks of inferred template counts within each repertoire. In a later analysis, generation probabilities were computed with a VDJ recombination model fitted to out-of-frame rearrangements, and the resulting probabilities were checked against IGoR. A later analysis scored TCR-TCR, TCR-HLA and TCR-CMV co-occurrence with hypergeometric tests, applying a repertoire-size bias correction to TCR pairs. To estimate false discovery rates, a later analysis permuted the HLA or CMV assignments 20 times. In a later analysis, co-occurring TCRs were grouped using DBSCAN, with TCRdist sequence similarity added in when clustering inside HLA-allele-positive subsets. For co-occurrence clustering, repertoires with fewer than 30,000 or more than 120,000 public chains were excluded, along with four to six repertoires with anomalous nucleotide sharing. The clones in this table, taken by TCRdb from immuneACCESS, are in-frame only. Not every clone is retained; where verified, under half of the shortfall comes from an unresolved V gene, and the cause of the rest is unknown. V, J and clone size derive from that table, while D and trimming were established from the DNA sequence. A total of about 160,000 clones appear in this sample, roughly 89% of them only once. The ten biggest clones cover around 0.93% of the sample.

Note on this clone: Its antigen is not yet known. One base away there is no much larger clone; base qualities are not given.

The sample taken for sequencing was PBMCs. This clonotype was obtained from a woman between 25 and 40 years old in good health and CMV-seronegative. The sequence links TRBV9 to TRBJ2-7, with a weak D call of TRBD2 (5 bases match). The nucleotide sequence reads TGTGCCAGCAGCGTAGGTCGAGGGCCCCCCTACGAGCAGTACTTC. Protein translation: CASSVGRGPPYEQYF.